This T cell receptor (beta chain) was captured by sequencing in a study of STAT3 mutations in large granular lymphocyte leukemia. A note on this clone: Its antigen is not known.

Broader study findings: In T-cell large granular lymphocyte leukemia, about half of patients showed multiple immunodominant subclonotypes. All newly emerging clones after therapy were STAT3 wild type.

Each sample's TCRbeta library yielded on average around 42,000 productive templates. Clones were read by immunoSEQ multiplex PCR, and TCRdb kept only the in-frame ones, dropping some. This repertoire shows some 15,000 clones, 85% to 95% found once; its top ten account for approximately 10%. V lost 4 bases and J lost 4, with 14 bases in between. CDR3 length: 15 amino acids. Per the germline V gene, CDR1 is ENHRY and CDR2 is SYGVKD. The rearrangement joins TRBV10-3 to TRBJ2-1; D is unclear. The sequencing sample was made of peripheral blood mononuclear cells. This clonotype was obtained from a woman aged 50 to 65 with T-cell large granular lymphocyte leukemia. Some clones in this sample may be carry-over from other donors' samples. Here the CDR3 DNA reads TGTGCCATCAGTGCACGGCAGCAGCTTTACAATGAGCAGTTCTTC. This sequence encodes CAISARQQLYNEQFF.